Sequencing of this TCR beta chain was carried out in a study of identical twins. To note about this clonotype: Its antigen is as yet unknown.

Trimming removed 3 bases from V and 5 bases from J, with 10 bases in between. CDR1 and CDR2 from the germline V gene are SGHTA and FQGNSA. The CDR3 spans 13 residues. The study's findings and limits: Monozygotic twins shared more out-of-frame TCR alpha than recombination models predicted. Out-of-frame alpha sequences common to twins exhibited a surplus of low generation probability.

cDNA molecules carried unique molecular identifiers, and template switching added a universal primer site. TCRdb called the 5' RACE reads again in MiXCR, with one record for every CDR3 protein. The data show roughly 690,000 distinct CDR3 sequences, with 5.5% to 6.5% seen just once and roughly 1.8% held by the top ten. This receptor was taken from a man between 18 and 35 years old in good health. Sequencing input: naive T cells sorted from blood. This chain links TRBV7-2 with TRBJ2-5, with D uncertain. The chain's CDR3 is CASSFGAGETQYF. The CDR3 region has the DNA TGTGCCAGCAGCTTTGGAGCCGGGGAGACCCAGTACTTC.